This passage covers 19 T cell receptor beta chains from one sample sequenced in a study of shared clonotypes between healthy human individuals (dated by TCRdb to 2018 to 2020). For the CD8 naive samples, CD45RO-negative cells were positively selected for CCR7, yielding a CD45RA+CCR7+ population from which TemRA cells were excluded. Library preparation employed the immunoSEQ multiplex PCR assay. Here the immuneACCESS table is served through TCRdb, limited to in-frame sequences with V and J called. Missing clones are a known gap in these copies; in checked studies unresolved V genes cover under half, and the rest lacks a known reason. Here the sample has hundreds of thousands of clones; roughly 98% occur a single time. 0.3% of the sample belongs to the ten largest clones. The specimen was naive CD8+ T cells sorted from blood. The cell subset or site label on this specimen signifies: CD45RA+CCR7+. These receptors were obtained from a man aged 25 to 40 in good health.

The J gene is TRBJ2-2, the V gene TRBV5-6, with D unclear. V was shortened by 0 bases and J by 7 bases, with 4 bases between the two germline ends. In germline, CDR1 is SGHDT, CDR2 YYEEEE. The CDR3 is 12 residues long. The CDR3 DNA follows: TGTGCCAGCAGCTTGGGTTTCGGGGAGCTGTTTTTT. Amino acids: CASSLGFGELFF.

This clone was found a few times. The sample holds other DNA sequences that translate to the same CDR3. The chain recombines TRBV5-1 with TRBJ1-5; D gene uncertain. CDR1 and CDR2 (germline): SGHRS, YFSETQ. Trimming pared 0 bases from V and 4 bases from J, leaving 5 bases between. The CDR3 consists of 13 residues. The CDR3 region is CASSLAGNQPQHF. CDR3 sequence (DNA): TGCGCCAGCAGCTTGGCCGGGAATCAGCCCCAGCATTTT.

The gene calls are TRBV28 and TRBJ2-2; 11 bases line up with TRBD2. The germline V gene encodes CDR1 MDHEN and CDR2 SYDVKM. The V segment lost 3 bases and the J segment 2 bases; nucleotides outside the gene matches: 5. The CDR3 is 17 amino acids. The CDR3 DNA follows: TGTGCCAGCAGTTTGTCGGGACTAGCGGAAAACACCGGGGAGCTGTTTTTT. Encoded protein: CASSLSGLAENTGELFF.

The CDR3 DNA sequence: TGCGCCAGCAGCCAATTCAGGACAGCGGCTGGGCAAAGCAATCAGCCCCAGCATTTT. Translation gives CASSQFRTAAGQSNQPQHF. The V gene is TRBV4-3, the J gene TRBJ1-5; D is possibly TRBD1 (6 bases). The CDR3 has 19 residues. Germline V gene data show CDR1 as LGHNA and CDR2 as YSLEER. V was clipped by 2 bases and J by 1 base, with 21 bases between them.

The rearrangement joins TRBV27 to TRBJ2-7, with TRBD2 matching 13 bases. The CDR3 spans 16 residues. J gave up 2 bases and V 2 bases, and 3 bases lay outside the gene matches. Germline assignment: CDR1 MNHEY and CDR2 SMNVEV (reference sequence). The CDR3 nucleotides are TGTGCCAGCAGTTTAGTTACTAGCGGGAGGGCCTACGAGCAGTACTTC. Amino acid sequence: CASSLVTSGRAYEQYF.

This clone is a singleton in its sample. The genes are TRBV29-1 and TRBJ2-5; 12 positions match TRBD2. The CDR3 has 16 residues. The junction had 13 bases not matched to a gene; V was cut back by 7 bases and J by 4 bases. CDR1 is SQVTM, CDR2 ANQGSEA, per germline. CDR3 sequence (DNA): TGCAGCGGTGCCCCTGCTAGCGGGAGGGCCGTAGAGACCCAGTACTTC. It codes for CSGAPASGRAVETQYF.

In nucleotides, the CDR3 is TGTGCCAGCAGCTTAGTTGGGACTAGCGACGAGCAGTACTTC. Its protein product is CASSLVGTSDEQYF. V is TRBV7-9 and J is TRBJ2-7; 10 bases agree with TRBD2. The junction had 2 bases not matched to a gene; V was cut back by 1 base and J by 5 bases. Germline V gives CDR1 SEHNR, CDR2 FQNEAQ (reference sequence). CDR3 size: 14 residues. The entire variable domain, with the rest obtained from reference TRBV7-9 and TRBJ2-7, is as follows: DTGVSQNPRHKITKRGQNVTFRCDPISEHNRLYWYRQTLGQGPEFLTYFQNEAQLEKSRLLSDRFSAERPKGSFSTLEIQRTEQGDSAMYLCASSLVGTSDEQYFGPGTRLTVT.

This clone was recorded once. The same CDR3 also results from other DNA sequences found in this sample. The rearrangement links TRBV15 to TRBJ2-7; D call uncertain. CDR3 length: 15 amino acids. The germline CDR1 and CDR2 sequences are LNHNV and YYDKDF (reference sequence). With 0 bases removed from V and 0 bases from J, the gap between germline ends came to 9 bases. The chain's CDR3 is CATSREMGSSYEQYF. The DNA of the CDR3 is TGTGCCACCAGCAGAGAAATGGGCAGCTCCTACGAGCAGTACTTC.

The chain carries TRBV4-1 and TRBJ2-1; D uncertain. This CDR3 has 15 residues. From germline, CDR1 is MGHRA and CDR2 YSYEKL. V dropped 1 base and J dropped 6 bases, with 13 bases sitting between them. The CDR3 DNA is TGCGCCAGCAGCCAAGGGCCTCTAGTTTTCAATGAGCAGTTCTTC. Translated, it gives CASSQGPLVFNEQFF.

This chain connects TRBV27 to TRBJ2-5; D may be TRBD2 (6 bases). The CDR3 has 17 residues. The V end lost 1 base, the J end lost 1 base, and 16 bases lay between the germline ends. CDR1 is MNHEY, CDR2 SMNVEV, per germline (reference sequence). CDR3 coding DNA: TGTGCCAGCAGTTTATGGGCCGTAGGAGGGCTCCAAGAGACCCAGTACTTC. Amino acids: CASSLWAVGGLQETQYF.

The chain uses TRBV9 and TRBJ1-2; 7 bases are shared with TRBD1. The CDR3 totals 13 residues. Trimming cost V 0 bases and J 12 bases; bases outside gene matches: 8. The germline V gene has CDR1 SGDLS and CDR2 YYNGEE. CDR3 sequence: CASSVEPGTADTF. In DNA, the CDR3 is TGTGCCAGCAGCGTAGAGCCCGGGACAGCGGACACCTTC. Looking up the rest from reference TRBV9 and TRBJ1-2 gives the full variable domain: DSGVTQTPKHLITATGQRVTLRCSPRSGDLSVYWYQQSLDQGLQFLIQYYNGEERAKGNILERFSAQQFPDLHSELNLSSLELGDSALYFCASSVEPGTADTFGSGTRLTVV.

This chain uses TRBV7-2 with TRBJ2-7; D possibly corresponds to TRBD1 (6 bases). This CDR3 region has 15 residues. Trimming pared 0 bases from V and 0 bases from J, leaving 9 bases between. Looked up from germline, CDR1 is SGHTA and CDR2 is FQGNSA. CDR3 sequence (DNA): TGTGCCAGCAGCTTAGCGGGGGACAACTCCTACGAGCAGTACTTC. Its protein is CASSLAGDNSYEQYF.

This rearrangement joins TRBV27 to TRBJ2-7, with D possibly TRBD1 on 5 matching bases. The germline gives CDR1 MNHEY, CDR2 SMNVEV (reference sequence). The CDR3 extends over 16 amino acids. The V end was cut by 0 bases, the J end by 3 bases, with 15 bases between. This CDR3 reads CASSLSAGSGFYEQYF. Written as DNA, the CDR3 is TGTGCCAGCAGTTTATCTGCAGGGTCCGGCTTCTACGAGCAGTACTTC.

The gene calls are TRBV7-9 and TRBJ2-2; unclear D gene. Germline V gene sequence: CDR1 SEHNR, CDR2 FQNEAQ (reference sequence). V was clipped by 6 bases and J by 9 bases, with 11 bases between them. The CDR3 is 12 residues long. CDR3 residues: CASRKGRRELFF. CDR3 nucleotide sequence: TGTGCCAGCAGAAAGGGAAGGCGGGAGCTGTTTTTT.

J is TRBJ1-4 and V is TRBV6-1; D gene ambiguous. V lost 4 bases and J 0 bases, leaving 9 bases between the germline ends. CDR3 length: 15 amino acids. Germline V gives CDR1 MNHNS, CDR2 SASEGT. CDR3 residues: CASSAFQATNEKLFF. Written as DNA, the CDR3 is TGTGCCAGCAGTGCCTTTCAGGCAACTAATGAAAAACTGTTTTTT.

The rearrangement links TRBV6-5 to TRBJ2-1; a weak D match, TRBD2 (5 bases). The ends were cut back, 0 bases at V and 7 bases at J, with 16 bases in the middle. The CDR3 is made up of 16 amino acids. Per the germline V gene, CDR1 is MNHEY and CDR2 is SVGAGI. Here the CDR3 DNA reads TGTGCCAGCAGTTACTCGCTAGCCTTCCTTTTTAATGAGCAGTTCTTC. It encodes CASSYSLAFLFNEQFF.

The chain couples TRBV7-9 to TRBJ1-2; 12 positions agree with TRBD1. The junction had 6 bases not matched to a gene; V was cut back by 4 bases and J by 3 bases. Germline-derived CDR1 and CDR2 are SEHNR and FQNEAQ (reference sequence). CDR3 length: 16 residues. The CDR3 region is CASSSPGQGAHYGYTF. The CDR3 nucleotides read TGTGCCAGCAGCTCCCCGGGACAGGGGGCACACTATGGCTACACCTTC.

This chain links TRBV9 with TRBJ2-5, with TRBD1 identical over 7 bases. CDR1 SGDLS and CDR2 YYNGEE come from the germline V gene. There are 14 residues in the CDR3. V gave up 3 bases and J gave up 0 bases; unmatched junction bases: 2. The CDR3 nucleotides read TGTGCCAGCAGCGGGGGACAGAACCAAGAGACCCAGTACTTC. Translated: CASSGGQNQETQYF.

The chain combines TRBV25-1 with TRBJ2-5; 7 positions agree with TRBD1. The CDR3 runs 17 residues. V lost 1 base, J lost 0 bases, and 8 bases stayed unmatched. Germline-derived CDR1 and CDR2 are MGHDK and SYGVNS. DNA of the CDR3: TGTGCCAGCAGTGAATTACGGACAGGAGAGTACCAAGAGACCCAGTACTTC. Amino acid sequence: CASSELRTGEYQETQYF.